This T cell receptor (beta chain) derives from a study of a mutant IDH1 vaccine in newly diagnosed glioma (dated by TCRdb to about 2021). Regarding the research as a whole: Of the 25 to 40 treated patients, approximately 62% were male and 37.5% were female, and the mean age was roughly 40 years. Before enrollment, most patients had been given radiochemotherapy with temozolomide as standard therapy, while the rest had received either radiotherapy alone or temozolomide alone. Peripheral blood samples were drawn at six visits, namely V03 (baseline), V05, V07, V10, V12 and V13. For exploratory analyses, some 24 treated patients had longitudinal TCRB deep sequencing done wherever samples were available.

The library came from the immunoSEQ multiplex PCR assay. The hsTCRB Kit was used according to the manufacturer's protocol to amplify rearranged TCR beta chain sequences. TCRB libraries were sequenced on an Illumina MiSeq. The original pipeline was this. The kit vendor's proprietary platform handled demultiplexing, trimming and gene mapping. TCRdb re-hosts the immuneACCESS table, in-frame sequences only. Its copies lack some clones; in the studies checked, an unresolved V gene accounts for under half of them, and the cause for the rest is not known. V, J and clone size are taken as reported in that table, and D and trimming were inferred from the DNA itself. The sample table lists tens of thousands of clones, 75% to 90% of them with a count of one. The top ten clones comprise less than 3% of the sample. The paper's findings and limits, for the study overall: Selection of PBMC samples for TCRB deep sequencing was based on availability. Across multiple MHC alleles, vaccine-induced immune responses were seen in around 94% of patients. According to the authors, sample limitations meant that analyses of patient blood samples could not be reproduced. Pseudoprogression appeared unrelated to alterations in the top peripheral T cell clonotypes detected by TCRB sequencing.

Regarding this clone: This clone's antigen is unknown. One base away there is no much larger clone; base qualities are not given.

Trimming takes 3 bases from V and 6 bases from J, and the germline ends sit 13 bases apart. The germline V gene gives CDR1 as SGDLS and CDR2 as YYNGEE. From the cysteine through the phenylalanine, the CDR3 covers 13 amino acids. Only CDR3 DNA remains: 39 bases, in frame from the first base. The time point label for this specimen denotes: baseline, week 1 (first vaccination visit). The treatment or condition label on this specimen signifies: pre-vaccination baseline after standard-of-care therapy. The donors had newly diagnosed IDH1-mutant astrocytomas of WHO grade 3 or 4 that showed loss of nuclear ATRX. The samples were drawn from NOA16, a multicentre, single-arm, open-label phase I trial in Germany that tested a mutant IDH1 peptide vaccine in humans for the first time. Blood drawn at visit V03 was used as the baseline sample for immunogenicity testing. Genomic DNA for TCRB sequencing was extracted from EDTA blood using the DNeasy Blood and Tissue Kit.

The chain employs TRBV9 and TRBJ2-7; the D gene is possibly TRBD1, with 5 bases matching. This specimen consisted of PBMCs, obtained from a glioma patient treated with radiotherapy, temozolomide or both. This TCR derives from a man aged 35-49 years with glioma. The nucleotides read TGTGCCAGCAGCGACCCCTTAAGGGGCGAGCAGTACTTC. This sequence encodes CASSDPLRGEQYF.